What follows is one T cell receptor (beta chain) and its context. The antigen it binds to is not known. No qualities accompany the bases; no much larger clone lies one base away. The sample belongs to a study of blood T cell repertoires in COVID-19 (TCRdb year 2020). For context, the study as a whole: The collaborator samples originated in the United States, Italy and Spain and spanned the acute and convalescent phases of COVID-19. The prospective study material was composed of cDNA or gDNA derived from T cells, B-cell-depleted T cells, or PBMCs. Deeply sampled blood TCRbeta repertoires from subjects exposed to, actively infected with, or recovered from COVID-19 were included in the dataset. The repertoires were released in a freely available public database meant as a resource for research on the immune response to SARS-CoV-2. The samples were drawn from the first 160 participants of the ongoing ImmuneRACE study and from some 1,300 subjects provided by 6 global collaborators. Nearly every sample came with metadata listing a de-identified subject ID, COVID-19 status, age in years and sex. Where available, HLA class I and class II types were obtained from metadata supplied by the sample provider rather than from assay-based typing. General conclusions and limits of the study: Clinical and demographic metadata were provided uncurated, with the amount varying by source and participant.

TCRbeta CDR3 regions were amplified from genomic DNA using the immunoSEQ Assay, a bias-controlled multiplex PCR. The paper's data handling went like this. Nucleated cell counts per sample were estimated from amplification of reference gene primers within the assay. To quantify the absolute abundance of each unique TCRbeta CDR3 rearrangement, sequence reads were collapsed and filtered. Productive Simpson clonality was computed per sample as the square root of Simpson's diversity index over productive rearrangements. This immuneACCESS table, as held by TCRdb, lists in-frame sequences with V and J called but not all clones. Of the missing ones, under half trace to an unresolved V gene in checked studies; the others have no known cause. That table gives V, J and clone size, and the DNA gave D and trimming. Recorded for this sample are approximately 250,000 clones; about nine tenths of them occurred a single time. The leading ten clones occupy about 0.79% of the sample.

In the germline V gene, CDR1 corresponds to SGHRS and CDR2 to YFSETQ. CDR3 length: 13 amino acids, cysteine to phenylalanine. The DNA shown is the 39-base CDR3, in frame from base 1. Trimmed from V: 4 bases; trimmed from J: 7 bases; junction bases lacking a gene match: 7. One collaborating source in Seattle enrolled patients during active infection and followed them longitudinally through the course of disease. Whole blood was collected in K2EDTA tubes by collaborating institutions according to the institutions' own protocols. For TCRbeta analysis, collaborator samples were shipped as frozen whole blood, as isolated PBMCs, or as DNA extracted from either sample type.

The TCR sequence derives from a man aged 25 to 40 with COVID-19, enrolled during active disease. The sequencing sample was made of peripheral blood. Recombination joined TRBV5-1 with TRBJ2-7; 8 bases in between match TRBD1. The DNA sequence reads TGCGCCAGCAGCCGAACAGGGGGTATGGAGCAGTACTTC. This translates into CASSRTGGMEQYF. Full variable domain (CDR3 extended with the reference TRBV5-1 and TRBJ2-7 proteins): KAGVTQTPRYLIKTRGQQVTLSCSPISGHRSVSWYQQTPGQGLQFLFEYFSETQRNKGNFPGRFSGRQFSNSRSEMNVSTLELGDSALYLCASSRTGGMEQYFGPGTRLTVT.